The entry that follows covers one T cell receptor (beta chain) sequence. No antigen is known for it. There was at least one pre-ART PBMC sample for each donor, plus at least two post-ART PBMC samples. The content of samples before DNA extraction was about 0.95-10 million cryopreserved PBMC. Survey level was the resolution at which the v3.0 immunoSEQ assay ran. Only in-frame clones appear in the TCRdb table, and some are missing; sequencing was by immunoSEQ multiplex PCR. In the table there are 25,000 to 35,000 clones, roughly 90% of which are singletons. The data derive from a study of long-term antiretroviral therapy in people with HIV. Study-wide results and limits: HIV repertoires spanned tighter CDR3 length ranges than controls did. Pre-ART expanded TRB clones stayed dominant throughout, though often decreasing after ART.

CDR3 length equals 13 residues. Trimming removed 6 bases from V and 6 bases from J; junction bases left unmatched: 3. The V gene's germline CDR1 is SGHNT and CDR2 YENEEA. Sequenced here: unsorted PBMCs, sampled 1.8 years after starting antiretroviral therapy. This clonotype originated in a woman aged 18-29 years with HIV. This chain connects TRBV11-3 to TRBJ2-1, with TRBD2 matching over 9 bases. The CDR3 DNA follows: TGTGCCAGCAGTGCTAGCGGGACCAATGAGCAGTTCTTC. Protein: CASSASGTNEQFF.